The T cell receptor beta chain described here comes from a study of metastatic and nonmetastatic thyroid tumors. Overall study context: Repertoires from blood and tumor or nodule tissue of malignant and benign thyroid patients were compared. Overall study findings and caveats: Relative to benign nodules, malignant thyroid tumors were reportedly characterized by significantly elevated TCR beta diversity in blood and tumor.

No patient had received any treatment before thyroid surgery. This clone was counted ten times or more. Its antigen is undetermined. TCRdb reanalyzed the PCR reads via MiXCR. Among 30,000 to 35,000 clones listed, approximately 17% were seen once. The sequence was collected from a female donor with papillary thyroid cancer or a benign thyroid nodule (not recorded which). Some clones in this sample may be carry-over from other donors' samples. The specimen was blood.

DNA for the CDR3: TGCAGTGCTGAACCCGGGACTAGCGGGAGCGATACGCAGTATTTT. Encoded protein: CSAEPGTSGSDTQYF. The V call is TRBV20-1, the J call TRBJ2-3; 14 bases align to TRBD2. The germline CDR1 and CDR2 sequences are DFQATT and SNEGSKA (reference sequence). V lost 5 bases, J lost 6 bases, and 7 bases stayed unmatched. The CDR3 consists of 15 residues.